This T cell receptor beta chain was captured by sequencing in a study of blood T cells in healthy people across ages (dated by TCRdb to the mid-2010s). As for the study more broadly: In model experiments, template switching captured about one uniquely barcoded TCR beta cDNA molecule for every two T cells. To track age-related changes in TCR beta repertoire diversity, the study relied on deep sequencing normalized with unique cDNA molecular identifiers. The donors were split into four age groups: young (average about 16 years), middle-aged (roughly 39), aged (more than 60) and long-lived (over 80). To avoid experimental bias, donors of different ages were distributed randomly across sequencing lanes. For two donors (one aged 18 to 30 and one aged 80 or older), the study analyzed two additional independent replicas of 1 million unique cDNA reads from the same blood draw. Here is what the overall study found, with its caveats: As age increased, observed TCR beta diversity per million T cells dropped in a roughly linear way, and a significant reduction was already evident by age 40. The CMV infection status of donors was not known, potentially confounding age-related changes in expanded clonotypes. Because profiling used bulk unsorted PBMCs, naive and antigen-experienced compartments could not be compared conclusively. Total diversity estimates from one million sequenced T cells were considered lower bounds and underestimates. The percentage of naive T cells measured by flow cytometry correlated strongly with observed TCR beta diversity. The long-lived group showed more naive CD4+ T cells, fewer expanded clones and increased TCR diversity than the aged group, suggesting age selection.

The donors were around 39 Caucasian individuals from Russia, aged 6 to 90 years, who were systemically healthy. Each donor gave around 9 milliliters of peripheral blood, collected into EDTA-treated Vacutainer tubes. Ficoll-Paque density-gradient centrifugation was used to isolate PBMCs, with at least 6 million obtained per sample. Total RNA, at least 6 micrograms per sample, was extracted from PBMCs with Trizol reagent. The percentages of naive CD45RAhigh/CD27high T cells were determined by flow cytometry on a PBMC aliquot from every donor. This clonotype showed up just a few times. Its target antigen remains unknown. One base away there is no much larger clone; base qualities are not given. The method was 5' RACE. The data were produced on an Illumina HiSeq 2500. A second PCR of about 6 to 12 cycles was run with a J-beta primer mix and a sample-barcoded 5' primer. Each TCR beta cDNA molecule received a unique molecular identifier from a template-switch 5' adaptor carrying 12 random nucleotides. At least 2.5 million CDR3-containing paired-end reads were obtained from each sample. First-strand cDNA was synthesized from all RNA with the Mint cDNA synthesis kit, primed by a TRBC-specific oligonucleotide. All cDNA was treated with uracil-DNA glycosylase and then went through a first 18-cycle PCR with the universal primers M1SS and BC2_uni_R. The study's own analysis went as follows. Each sample was normalized by randomly selecting 1 million high-quality reads, each carrying a distinct molecular identifier. Instead of being binned into consensus sequences, reads that shared molecular identifiers were thrown out. MiTCR, with a Q25 quality threshold and the strictest error-elimination algorithm, was used for CDR3 identification, clonotype clustering and error correction. A nonparametric unseen species model with Euler transformation was used to estimate lower-bound total TCR beta diversity. TCRdb reanalyzed the raw reads on its own, using fastp at Q25 for trimming and MiXCR for clone calling, and kept in-frame beta chains. Every CDR3 protein is listed once, alongside the most common genes and DNA of its rows. TCRdb, not the authors, supplied the V and J calls. In this sample the table shows about 900,000 distinct CDR3 sequences, under 50% of which occur a single time. Jointly, the top ten make up roughly an eighth of the sample.

Deletion took 0 bases off V and 8 bases off J, with a span of 17 bases between the germline ends. CDR1 and CDR2 were assigned from the germline V gene (reference sequence) as SEHNR and FQNEAQ. The CDR3 goes from the cysteine to the phenylalanine over 17 residues. Of all the DNA, just the CDR3 is kept, 51 bases in frame from base 1. Sequencing was carried out using blood. The TCR comes from a man aged 30 to 45 in good health. The rearrangement combines TRBV7-9 with TRBJ1-6; TRBD1 could be the D gene, as 5 bases match. The nucleotides are TGTGCCAGCAGCTTAGCGGACGCCAGACAGATTGATTCACCCCTCCACTTT. Its coded protein is CASSLADARQIDSPLHF.